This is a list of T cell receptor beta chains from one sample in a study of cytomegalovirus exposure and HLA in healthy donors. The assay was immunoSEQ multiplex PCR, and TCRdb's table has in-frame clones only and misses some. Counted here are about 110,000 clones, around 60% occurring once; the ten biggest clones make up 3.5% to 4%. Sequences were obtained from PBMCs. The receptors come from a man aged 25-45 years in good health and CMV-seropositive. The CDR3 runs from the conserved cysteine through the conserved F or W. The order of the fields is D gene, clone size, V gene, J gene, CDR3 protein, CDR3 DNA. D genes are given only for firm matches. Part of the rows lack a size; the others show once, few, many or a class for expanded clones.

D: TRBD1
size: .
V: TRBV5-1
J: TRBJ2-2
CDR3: CASRDRVSTGELFF
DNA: TGCGCCAGCAGGGACAGGGTGTCTACCGGGGAGCTGTTTTTT

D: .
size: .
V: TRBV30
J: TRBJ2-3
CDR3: CAWSGGPDTQYF
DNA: TGTGCCTGGAGTGGGGGGCCAGATACGCAGTATTTT

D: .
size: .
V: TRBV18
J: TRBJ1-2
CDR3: CASSNTGSPANYGYTF
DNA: TGTGCCAGCTCAAATACAGGGTCCCCAGCTAACTATGGCTACACCTTC

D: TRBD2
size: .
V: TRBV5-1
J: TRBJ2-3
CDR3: CASSLALAVSTDTQYF
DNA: TGCGCCAGCAGCTTGGCACTAGCGGTGAGCACAGATACGCAGTATTTT

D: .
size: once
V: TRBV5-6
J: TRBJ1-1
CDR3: CASSLTGGDTEAFF
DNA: TGTGCCAGCAGCTTGACAGGAGGGGACACTGAAGCTTTCTTT

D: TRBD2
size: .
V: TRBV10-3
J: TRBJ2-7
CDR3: CAMRGGDSYEQYF
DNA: TGTGCCATGCGGGGGGGGGACTCCTACGAGCAGTACTTC

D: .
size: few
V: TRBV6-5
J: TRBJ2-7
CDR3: CASSYSHKNYEQYF
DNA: TGTGCCAGCAGTTACTCGCACAAGAACTACGAGCAGTACTTC

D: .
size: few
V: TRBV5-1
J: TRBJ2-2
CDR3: CASGADMSRGSGIGELFF
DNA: TGCGCCAGCGGTGCTGACATGTCCAGGGGTTCCGGCATCGGGGAGCTGTTTTTT

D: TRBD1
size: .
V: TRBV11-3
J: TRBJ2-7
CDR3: CASSSRDRDEQYF
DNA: TGTGCCAGCAGCTCCCGGGACAGGGACGAGCAGTACTTC

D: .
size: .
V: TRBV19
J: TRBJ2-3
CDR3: CASAVGTVTTDTQYF
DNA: TGTGCCAGTGCTGTTGGTACAGTAACCACAGATACGCAGTATTTT

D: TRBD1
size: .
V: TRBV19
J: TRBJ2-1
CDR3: CASSTVDRGVEQFF
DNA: TGTGCCAGTAGTACAGTTGACAGGGGAGTTGAGCAGTTCTTC

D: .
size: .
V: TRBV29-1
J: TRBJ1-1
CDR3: CSVTGGRTGTEAFF
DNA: TGCAGCGTTACGGGGGGGCGCACGGGCACTGAAGCTTTCTTT

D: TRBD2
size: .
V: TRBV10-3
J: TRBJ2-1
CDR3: CAITKTSGGASYNEQFF
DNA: TGTGCCATCACCAAGACTAGCGGGGGAGCATCCTACAATGAGCAGTTCTTC

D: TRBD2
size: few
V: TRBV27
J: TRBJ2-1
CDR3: CASSLGLAGTEQFF
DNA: TGTGCCAGCAGTTTAGGGCTAGCGGGGACTGAGCAGTTCTTC

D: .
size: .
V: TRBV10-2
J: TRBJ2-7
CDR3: CASSELGRNYEQYF
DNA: TGCGCCAGCAGTGAGTTGGGCAGAAACTACGAGCAGTACTTC

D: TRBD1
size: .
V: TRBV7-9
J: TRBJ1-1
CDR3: CSSSHDRGFSMNTEAFF
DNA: TGTTCCAGCAGCCACGACAGGGGGTTTAGTATGAACACTGAAGCTTTCTTT